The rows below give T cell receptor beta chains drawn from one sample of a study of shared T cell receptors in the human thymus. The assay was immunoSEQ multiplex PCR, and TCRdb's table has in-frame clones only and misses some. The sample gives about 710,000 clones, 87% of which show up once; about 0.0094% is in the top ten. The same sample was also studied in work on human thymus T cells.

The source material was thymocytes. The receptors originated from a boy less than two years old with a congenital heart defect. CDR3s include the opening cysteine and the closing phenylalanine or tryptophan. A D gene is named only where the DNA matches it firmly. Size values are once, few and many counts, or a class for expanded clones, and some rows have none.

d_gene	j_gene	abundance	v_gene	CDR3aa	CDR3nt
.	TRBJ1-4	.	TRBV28	CASSLDRGATNEKLFF	TGTGCCAGCAGTTTAGATCGAGGCGCAACTAATGAAAAACTGTTTTTT
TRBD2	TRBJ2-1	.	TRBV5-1	CASSWTSGRVDEQFF	TGCGCCAGCAGCTGGACTAGCGGGAGGGTGGATGAGCAGTTCTTC
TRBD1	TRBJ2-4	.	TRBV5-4	CASSLEGDRDPKNIQYF	TGTGCCAGCAGCTTGGAGGGGGACAGGGACCCAAAAAACATTCAGTACTTC
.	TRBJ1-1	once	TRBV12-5	CASGLVTGGIFPDTEAFF	TGTGCTAGTGGTTTGGTAACGGGGGGGATTTTCCCCGACACTGAAGCTTTCTTT
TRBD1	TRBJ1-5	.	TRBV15	CATSSRDRAGQPQHF	TGTGCCACCAGCAGCCGGGACAGGGCGGGTCAGCCCCAGCATTTT
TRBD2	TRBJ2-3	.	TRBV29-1	CSVAGGKTDTQYF	TGCAGCGTTGCGGGGGGTAAAACAGATACGCAGTATTTT
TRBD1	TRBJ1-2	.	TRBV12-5	CASGIPGGHGYTF	TGTGCTAGTGGTATCCCAGGGGGCCACGGCTACACCTTC
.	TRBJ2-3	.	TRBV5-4	CASSFSRDTQYF	TGTGCCAGCAGCTTTTCTAGAGATACGCAGTATTTT
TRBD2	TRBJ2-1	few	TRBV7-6	CASSLASKLAGGGTYNEQFF	TGTGCCAGCAGCTTAGCGTCGAAGCTAGCGGGAGGTGGTACCTACAATGAGCAGTTCTTC
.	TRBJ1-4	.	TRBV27	CASSPQTGGEHEKLFF	TGTGCCAGCAGCCCCCAAACTGGGGGGGAGCATGAAAAACTGTTTTTT
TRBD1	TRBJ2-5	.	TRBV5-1	CASSLADRGQETQYF	TGCGCCAGCAGCTTGGCGGACAGGGGCCAAGAGACCCAGTACTTC
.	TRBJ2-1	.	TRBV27	CASSLSGDTLNEQFF	TGTGCCAGCAGTTTATCGGGGGACACCCTCAATGAGCAGTTCTTC
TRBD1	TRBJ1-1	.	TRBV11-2	CASSCRGTEAFF	TGTGCCAGCAGTTGCAGGGGGACTGAAGCTTTCTTT
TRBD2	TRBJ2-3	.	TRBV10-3	CAISGAGEVRDTQYF	TGTGCCATCAGTGGAGCGGGGGAGGTTCGAGATACGCAGTATTTT
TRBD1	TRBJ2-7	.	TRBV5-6	CASRGHQPYRDRGGEQYF	TGTGCCAGCAGAGGACACCAACCTTACCGGGACAGGGGAGGCGAGCAGTACTTC
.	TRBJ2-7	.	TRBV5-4	CASSLAGGLAYEQYF	TGTGCCAGCAGCTTGGCGGGGGGCCTGGCCTACGAGCAGTACTTC
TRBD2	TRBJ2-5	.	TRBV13	CASSGRGAGETQYF	TGTGCCAGCAGCGGGCGGGGGGCCGGGGAGACCCAGTACTTC
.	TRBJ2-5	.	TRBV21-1	CASSKGEKAPGAQYF	TGTGCCAGCAGCAAAGGGGAGAAGGCCCCAGGGGCCCAGTACTTC